These 26 T cell receptor beta chains came from one sample sequenced in a study of CD8 T cells in Susac syndrome. An input of roughly 0.5 to 1 ug of RNA was subjected to reverse transcription using random hexamers. TCRdb re-analysed the immunoSEQ multiplex PCR reads in MiXCR, keeping a single row per CDR3 protein. The sample yields around 140,000 distinct CDR3 sequences, around 80% seen once. The sample taken for sequencing was CD8+ T cells from PBMCs. The receptors come from a human donor with multiple sclerosis.

The chain employs TRBV30 and TRBJ2-3, with 10 bases aligning to TRBD1. CDR1 and CDR2 (germline): GTSNPN, SVGIG (reference sequence). The CDR3 runs 16 residues. V shed 2 bases, J shed 6 bases, and the junction held 11 bases outside the gene matches. For the CDR3, the DNA is TGTGCCTGGAGTCATCCCCGACAGGGGGCGCGGGATACGCAGTATTTT. It encodes CAWSHPRQGARDTQYF.

The chain joins TRBV9 to TRBJ1-1, with D possibly being TRBD1 (6 bases). With 0 bases removed from V and 5 bases from J, the gap between germline ends came to 20 bases. CDR1 and CDR2 from the germline V gene are SGDLS and YYNGEE. This CDR3 is 17 amino acids long. The CDR3 is CASSVVNTGQGMTEAFF. CDR3 DNA: TGTGCCAGCAGCGTAGTTAATACAGGGCAGGGTATGACTGAAGCTTTCTTT.

The rearrangement joins TRBV27 to TRBJ2-7; 9 bases are shared with TRBD2. The J segment lost 4 bases and the V segment lost 5 bases, leaving 12 bases of the junction unmatched. This CDR3 has 16 residues. CDR1 and CDR2 from the germline V gene are MNHEY and SMNVEV (reference sequence). CDR3 bases: TGTGCCAGCAGTCCTAGCGCGGGGGGGCTGGGTTACGAGCAGTACTTC. This sequence encodes CASSPSAGGLGYEQYF.

The chain employs TRBV12-3 or TRBV12-4 and TRBJ2-3; tentative D call: TRBD2 (5 bases). This CDR3 spans 15 amino acids. The V and J ends lost 3 bases and 6 bases respectively, with 16 bases between them. In DNA form, the CDR3 reads TGTGCCAGCAGTTTTCAGGCTCCCGAGCGGGATACGCAGTATTTT. Its protein product is CASSFQAPERDTQYF.

V is TRBV7-6 and J is TRBJ2-1; TRBD2 aligns across 7 bases. Per germline, CDR1 SGHVS and CDR2 FNYEAQ. The CDR3 has 16 amino acids. Trimming cost V 3 bases and J 2 bases; bases outside gene matches: 7. CDR3 sequence: CASSLDWGGTYNEQFF. The CDR3 nucleotides read TGTGCCAGCAGCTTGGATTGGGGGGGAACCTACAATGAGCAGTTCTTC.

This sequence joins TRBV11-1 and TRBJ2-1, with 8 bases that match TRBD2. The CDR3 sequence is 14 residues long. Trimming cost V 3 bases and J 5 bases; bases outside gene matches: 3. Germline V gives CDR1 SGHAT, CDR2 FQDESV (reference sequence). In DNA, the CDR3 is TGTGCCAGCAGCTTTAGCGGGAATCACAATGAGCAGTTCTTC. Its protein is CASSFSGNHNEQFF.

The CDR3 DNA reads as TGTGCCAGCAGTGAAAGCCGCAGCTCCTACGAGCAGTACTTC. Translating gives CASSESRSSYEQYF. The chain recombines TRBV25-1 with TRBJ2-7, with D uncertain. Germline CDR1 MGHDK, CDR2 SYGVNS. Trimming left V 2 bases short and J 0 bases short, with 8 bases between. The CDR3 runs to 14 residues.

This chain links TRBV28 with TRBJ1-1; no clear D gene. V gave up 5 bases and J gave up 7 bases, with 14 bases separating them. The CDR3 has 13 amino acids. Germline V lookup: CDR1 MDHEN, CDR2 SYDVKM. The CDR3, as DNA: TGTGCCAGCAGTCAAACAAGCACTATTGAAGCTTTCTTT. Translation gives CASSQTSTIEAFF.

The chain uses TRBV27 and TRBJ1-6; D is perhaps TRBD1 (5 bases). CDR3 size: 16 residues. V shed 4 bases and J shed 0 bases, with 10 bases lying between them. Germline loops: CDR1 MNHEY, CDR2 SMNVEV (reference sequence). This chain's CDR3 is CASSSWTSSYNSPLHF. The CDR3 DNA reads TGTGCCAGCAGTTCCTGGACAAGCTCCTATAATTCACCCCTCCACTTT.

This chain joins TRBV6-2 or TRBV6-3 and TRBJ1-1, with D perhaps TRBD1 (5 bases). Trimming left V 2 bases short and J 5 bases short, with 6 bases between. The V gene's germline CDR1 is MNHEY and CDR2 SVGEGT. The CDR3 runs 12 residues. The CDR3 reads CASSYGATEAFF. The DNA for the CDR3 is TGTGCCAGCAGTTACGGGGCGACTGAAGCTTTCTTT.

The chain has TRBV20-1 and TRBJ1-1; D gene unclear. The germline CDR1 and CDR2 sequences are DFQATT and SNEGSKA (reference sequence). The CDR3 covers 12 residues. V lost 6 bases and J 10 bases, leaving 18 bases between the germline ends. CDR3 sequence: CSALVGQPGAFF. In DNA form, the CDR3 reads TGCAGTGCCTTAGTAGGGCAGCCGGGAGCTTTCTTT.

The chain links TRBV5-6 to TRBJ1-2; unclear D gene. The CDR3 is made up of 14 amino acids. CDR1 SGHDT and CDR2 YYEEEE come from the germline V gene. The V end lost 2 bases, the J end lost 3 bases, and 11 bases lay between the germline ends. The CDR3 region has the DNA TGTGCCAGCAGCTTCGACATTTCCGACTATGGCTACACCTTC. It codes for CASSFDISDYGYTF.

The J gene is TRBJ2-1, the V gene TRBV11-2; either TRBD1 or TRBD2 may fit D (5 bases each). This CDR3 has 14 residues. V was cut by 5 bases and J by 15 bases, with 23 bases left in between. Germline CDR1 and CDR2: SGHAT and FQNNGV. CDR3 amino acids: CASSPRGRVPGPFF. Here the CDR3 DNA reads TGTGCCAGCAGCCCCCGGGGACGGGTCCCCGGTCCGTTCTTC. The entire variable domain, with the rest obtained from reference TRBV11-2 and TRBJ2-1, is as follows: EAGVAQSPRYKIIEKRQSVAFWCNPISGHATLYWYQQILGQGPKLLIQFQNNGVVDDSQLPKDRFSAERLKGVDSTLKIQPAKLEDSAVYLCASSPRGRVPGPFFGPGTRLTVL.

This clonotype was observed once. This rearrangement joins TRBV7-2 to TRBJ1-2; 7 nucleotides match TRBD1. The CDR3 extends over 15 amino acids. Trimming cost V 11 bases and J 1 base; bases outside gene matches: 13. Germline CDR1 is SGHTA and CDR2 is FQGNSA. The CDR3 DNA follows: TGTGCCGTGACCGGACAGGCGGACTATAACTATGGCTACACCTTC. Its protein product is CAVTGQADYNYGYTF. The complete variable domain, with remaining parts taken from reference TRBV7-2 and TRBJ1-2, reads GAGVSQSPSNKVTEKGKDVELRCDPISGHTALYWYRQSLGQGLEFLIYFQGNSAPDKSGLPSDRFSAERTGGSVSTLTIQRTQQEDSAVYLCAVTGQADYNYGYTFGSGTRLTVV.

The chain joins TRBV15 to TRBJ2-6; no clear D gene. CDR3 size: 16 residues. Per the germline V gene, CDR1 is LNHNV and CDR2 is YYDKDF (reference sequence). V was pared by 4 bases and J by 0 bases, with 10 bases between. In DNA form, the CDR3 reads TGTGCCACCAGCAATTCGGACGGCTCTGGGGCCAACGTCCTGACTTTC. This encodes CATSNSDGSGANVLTF.

The chain links TRBV2 to TRBJ2-7; tentative D call: TRBD1 (5 bases). Per germline, CDR1 SNHLY and CDR2 FYNNEI. This CDR3 is 15 amino acids long. Trimming took 2 bases from V and 1 from J, leaving 12 bases between them. CDR3 sequence (DNA): TGTGCCAGCAGTGAAACGGCCAGGGCATCCTACGAGCAGTACTTC. Protein product: CASSETARASYEQYF.

This clonotype was observed a few times. The V gene is TRBV19, the J gene TRBJ1-1, with 8 bases fitting TRBD1. The junction had 5 bases not matched to a gene; V was cut back by 7 bases and J by 4 bases. This CDR3 has 13 amino acids. CDR1 is LNHDA, CDR2 SQIVND, per germline (reference sequence). The CDR3 region is CASKDRGSTEAFF. The CDR3 nucleotides are TGTGCCAGTAAAGACAGGGGATCCACTGAAGCTTTCTTT.

The rearrangement links TRBV30 to TRBJ1-5; D not certain. This CDR3 has 13 amino acids. Germline values: CDR1 GTSNPN, CDR2 SVGIG (reference sequence). The V end was cut by 0 bases, the J end by 4 bases, with 7 bases between. The CDR3 here is CAWSVGQNQPQHF. The CDR3 DNA is TGTGCCTGGAGTGTAGGGCAGAATCAGCCCCAGCATTTT.

The chain carries TRBV19 and TRBJ2-1, with a tentative D call TRBD2 (7 bases). The CDR3 runs to 11 residues. Germline V gene lookup returns CDR1 LNHDA and CDR2 SQIVND (reference sequence). With 8 bases removed from V and 14 bases from J, the gap between germline ends came to 16 bases. The CDR3 protein is CASLGGQGKFF. DNA of the CDR3: TGTGCCAGTCTGGGGGGGCAGGGGAAGTTCTTC.

The V and J genes are TRBV7-9 and TRBJ1-1; no reliable D call. The CDR3 runs to 13 residues. Germline-derived CDR1 and CDR2 are SEHNR and FQNEAQ (reference sequence). V lost 6 bases to trimming and J lost 1 base, with 9 bases between them. As DNA, the CDR3 is TGTGCCAGCAGGTCGGAGGGGAACACTGAAGCTTTCTTT. It encodes CASRSEGNTEAFF. Based on the CDR3 plus reference TRBV7-9 and TRBJ1-1, the full variable domain is DTGVSQNPRHKITKRGQNVTFRCDPISEHNRLYWYRQTLGQGPEFLTYFQNEAQLEKSRLLSDRFSAERPKGSFSTLEIQRTEQGDSAMYLCASRSEGNTEAFFGQGTRLTVV.

This chain connects TRBV7-9 to TRBJ1-5; 9 nucleotides agree with TRBD1. V dropped 2 bases and J dropped 3; count of bases not matched to a gene: 11. The CDR3 contains 18 residues. From germline, CDR1 is SEHNR and CDR2 FQNEAQ (reference sequence). The CDR3 reads CASSLYLFGQGHNQPQHF. The CDR3 coding sequence is TGTGCCAGCAGCTTATATTTGTTTGGACAGGGGCACAATCAGCCCCAGCATTTT.

This chain connects TRBV20-1 to TRBJ2-3; D may be TRBD2 (6 bases). V lost 5 bases, J lost 0 bases, and 24 bases lay in between. CDR1 is DFQATT and CDR2 is SNEGSKA in the germline V gene (reference sequence). CDR3 size: 18 residues. The CDR3 nucleotides are TGCAGTGCTGCGGGCCCGGGGGATCTCAAGCTTAGCACAGATACGCAGTATTTT. Amino acids: CSAAGPGDLKLSTDTQYF.

The V gene is TRBV19, the J gene TRBJ2-1; D gene unclear. This CDR3 has 12 amino acids. Trimming took off 6 bases at V and 6 bases at J, with 9 bases between the two ends. Germline V gene lookup returns CDR1 LNHDA and CDR2 SQIVND (reference sequence). CDR3 protein: CASRSGPNEQFF. DNA of the CDR3: TGTGCCAGTAGGTCAGGCCCCAATGAGCAGTTCTTC.

The rearrangement uses TRBV5-6 and TRBJ1-2; 9 bases map to TRBD1. This CDR3 is 13 amino acids long. Germline V gene sequence: CDR1 SGHDT, CDR2 YYEEEE. Trimming removed 5 bases from V and 3 bases from J; junction bases left unmatched: 2. The CDR3 sequence: CASSWDRDYGYTF. DNA of the CDR3: TGTGCCAGCAGTTGGGACAGGGACTATGGCTACACCTTC.

This chain joins TRBV19 and TRBJ1-1; no firm D call. The CDR3 has 12 residues. CDR1 and CDR2 (germline): LNHDA, SQIVND (reference sequence). Trimming removed 3 bases at V and 5 bases at J, with 7 bases between. As DNA, the CDR3 is TGTGCCAGTAGTATTCGGAGTACTGAAGCTTTCTTT. Protein: CASSIRSTEAFF.

The V gene is TRBV2, the J gene TRBJ2-7; TRBD1 might be the D (5 bases). In germline, CDR1 is SNHLY, CDR2 FYNNEI. This CDR3 region has 12 residues. The V gene lost 8 bases and the J gene lost 5 bases, with 13 bases spanning the gap. CDR3 nucleotide sequence: TGTGCCAGCCTCCTAGGGGTAAACGAGCAGTACTTC. Amino acids: CASLLGVNEQYF.